At least ten counts were recorded for the clone carrying this TCR beta chain. The CDR3 contains 17 residues. J was trimmed by 0 bases and V by 3 bases; bases with no gene match: 6. The source of the sample is a study of T cells in Graves' hyperthyroidism and ophthalmopathy. TCR beta CDR3 sequences were amplified from RNA transcripts. In the first-round RT-PCR of the TCR CDR3, the HTBI primer set was used. TCRdb itself ran the multiplex PCR reads through MiXCR, one entry per CDR3 protein. The data contain approximately 710,000 distinct CDR3 sequences, roughly 17% of them seen just once; the ten biggest clones take up about 16%. Isolation of PBMCs was performed on around 9.8 ml fresh peripheral blood.

The receptor was isolated from a man aged 45-65 years with Graves' hyperthyroidism. The V gene is TRBV12-3 or TRBV12-4, the J gene TRBJ2-5; 11 bases match TRBD2. Sequenced: blood. The chain's CDR3 is CASSLGIAGGHQETQYF. The CDR3 bases are TGTGCCAGCAGTTTGGGGATAGCGGGAGGGCACCAAGAGACCCAGTACTTC.